These T cell receptor beta chains were read from a single sample in a study of CD8+ T cells in alopecia areata. TCRdb's table, derived via immunoSEQ multiplex PCR, lists solely in-frame clones and lacks some. This sample carries 200,000 to 250,000 clones, 66% of them seen once, and the ten largest clones take approximately 1.2%. The source material was CD4+ T cells sorted from blood, sampled between weeks 43 and 45, from a patient treated with tofacitinib. These receptors were obtained from a human donor with alopecia areata. The CDR3 runs from the conserved cysteine through the conserved F or W. A D gene is named only where the DNA matches it firmly. Not every row has a clone size; where given, it reads once, few, many or a size class.

CDR3nt: TGCAGCGTACGTATGGGTCCTAACACTGAAGCTTTCTTT; CDR3aa: CSVRMGPNTEAFF; v_gene: TRBV29-1; j_gene: TRBJ1-1; abundance: -; d_gene: -
CDR3nt: TGTGCCTGGAGACCCACTAGCGATGCGCAGTATTTT; CDR3aa: CAWRPTSDAQYF; v_gene: TRBV30; j_gene: TRBJ2-3; abundance: -; d_gene: TRBD2
CDR3nt: TGTGCCAGCAGAGGACAGGGGCCAGCCTACGAGCAGTACTTC; CDR3aa: CASRGQGPAYEQYF; v_gene: TRBV7-9; j_gene: TRBJ2-7; abundance: -; d_gene: TRBD1
CDR3nt: TGTGCCAGCACAGTGGGGGAGGTGAGACAGCCCCAGCATTTT; CDR3aa: CASTVGEVRQPQHF; v_gene: TRBV6-1; j_gene: TRBJ1-5; abundance: -; d_gene: -
CDR3nt: TGTGCCAGCAGCTTACAGGGGACGGACGAGCAGTACTTC; CDR3aa: CASSLQGTDEQYF; v_gene: TRBV5-4; j_gene: TRBJ2-7; abundance: many; d_gene: TRBD1
CDR3nt: TGCAGCGTGGACAGGGGGAACTATGGCTACACCTTC; CDR3aa: CSVDRGNYGYTF; v_gene: TRBV29-1; j_gene: TRBJ1-2; abundance: few; d_gene: TRBD1
CDR3nt: TGCAGCTCCGGGACCGTGAACATTCAGTACTTC; CDR3aa: CSSGTVNIQYF; v_gene: TRBV20-1; j_gene: TRBJ2-4; abundance: -; d_gene: -
CDR3nt: TGTGCCAGCAGCCTCAGCGGGGGATTATACCAAGAGACCCAGTACTTC; CDR3aa: CASSLSGGLYQETQYF; v_gene: TRBV7-8; j_gene: TRBJ2-5; abundance: medium-sized; d_gene: TRBD2
CDR3nt: TGCGCCAGCAGCCAAGATTTGTCTGTTTGGGACACTGAAGCTTTCTTT; CDR3aa: CASSQDLSVWDTEAFF; v_gene: TRBV4-1; j_gene: TRBJ1-1; abundance: -; d_gene: -
CDR3nt: TGCGCCAGCAGCCTGGAAGGGATCAATCAGCCCCAGCATTTT; CDR3aa: CASSLEGINQPQHF; v_gene: TRBV5-1; j_gene: TRBJ1-5; abundance: -; d_gene: -
CDR3nt: TGTGCCAGTAGGGGAGACAGCCCGAACACTGAAGCTTTCTTT; CDR3aa: CASRGDSPNTEAFF; v_gene: TRBV2; j_gene: TRBJ1-1; abundance: -; d_gene: -
CDR3nt: TGCAGCGTCGGCGAGGAGACCCAGTACTTC; CDR3aa: CSVGEETQYF; v_gene: TRBV29-1; j_gene: TRBJ2-5; abundance: few; d_gene: -
CDR3nt: TGTGCCACCAGCAGACAGGACACTGAAGCTTTCTTT; CDR3aa: CATSRQDTEAFF; v_gene: TRBV15; j_gene: TRBJ1-1; abundance: once; d_gene: -
CDR3nt: TGTGCCAGCAGCTTAGAGGGTTCACAGGGGAGGTCACCCCTCCACTTT; CDR3aa: CASSLEGSQGRSPLHF; v_gene: TRBV7-2; j_gene: TRBJ1-6; abundance: -; d_gene: TRBD1
CDR3nt: TGTGCCAGCAGTCAAGGGACAGGGCCCGTCGGTTTTGGCTACACCTTC; CDR3aa: CASSQGTGPVGFGYTF; v_gene: TRBV27; j_gene: TRBJ1-2; abundance: -; d_gene: TRBD1
CDR3nt: TGTGCCACCAGCAGAGTGTTGCCTAGCGACGAGCAGTACTTC; CDR3aa: CATSRVLPSDEQYF; v_gene: TRBV15; j_gene: TRBJ2-7; abundance: -; d_gene: -
CDR3nt: TGTGCCAGCAGCTTGGGGATACGGGCGAACACTGAAGCTTTCTTT; CDR3aa: CASSLGIRANTEAFF; v_gene: TRBV7-9; j_gene: TRBJ1-1; abundance: -; d_gene: -
CDR3nt: TGTGCCAGCCGGGAGGGCTTAGAAAAACTGTTTTTT; CDR3aa: CASREGLEKLFF; v_gene: TRBV6-6; j_gene: TRBJ1-4; abundance: -; d_gene: -
CDR3nt: TGCGCCAGCAGCCAAACGACCAATTCACCCCTCCACTTT; CDR3aa: CASSQTTNSPLHF; v_gene: TRBV4-3; j_gene: TRBJ1-6; abundance: once; d_gene: -
CDR3nt: TGCAGCGGGGGCTGGCAGCCGAACACTGAAGCTTTCTTT; CDR3aa: CSGGWQPNTEAFF; v_gene: TRBV29-1; j_gene: TRBJ1-1; abundance: -; d_gene: -
CDR3nt: TGTGCCAGCAGGGCGACTCGTTCCCGGGCAGATACGCAGTATTTT; CDR3aa: CASRATRSRADTQYF; v_gene: TRBV7-2; j_gene: TRBJ2-3; abundance: -; d_gene: -
CDR3nt: TGTGCCAGTAGGGCGTTAGCGGACACCGGGGAGCTGTTTTTT; CDR3aa: CASRALADTGELFF; v_gene: TRBV2; j_gene: TRBJ2-2; abundance: -; d_gene: -
CDR3nt: TGCGCCAGCAGCTTGAAGGGCAGCGGGGGAACCACAGATACGCAGTATTTT; CDR3aa: CASSLKGSGGTTDTQYF; v_gene: TRBV5-1; j_gene: TRBJ2-3; abundance: -; d_gene: TRBD2
CDR3nt: TGTGCCAGCAGCTTGGGGGACAGAACCACCGGGGAGCTGTTTTTT; CDR3aa: CASSLGDRTTGELFF; v_gene: TRBV5-6; j_gene: TRBJ2-2; abundance: -; d_gene: TRBD1
CDR3nt: TGCAGCGTTGAAGATCAGACAGGGGTAGCTTTCTTT; CDR3aa: CSVEDQTGVAFF; v_gene: TRBV29-1; j_gene: TRBJ1-1; abundance: -; d_gene: TRBD1
CDR3nt: TGTGCCAGCAGTAAGACAGGGTTGGATACGCAGTATTTT; CDR3aa: CASSKTGLDTQYF; v_gene: TRBV2; j_gene: TRBJ2-3; abundance: -; d_gene: TRBD1
CDR3nt: TGTGCCAGCAGCTTGTTGAGCGGGGACGAGCAGTACTTC; CDR3aa: CASSLLSGDEQYF; v_gene: TRBV7-2; j_gene: TRBJ2-7; abundance: -; d_gene: TRBD2
CDR3nt: TGCAGCGCGGACGGCGGAGGCCGACACTACACCTTC; CDR3aa: CSADGGGRHYTF; v_gene: TRBV29-1; j_gene: TRBJ1-2; abundance: -; d_gene: -
CDR3nt: TGTGCCAGCAGCTTTAGGGGTGATACGCAGTATTTT; CDR3aa: CASSFRGDTQYF; v_gene: TRBV6-6; j_gene: TRBJ2-3; abundance: -; d_gene: -
CDR3nt: TGTGCCAGCAGTTACGGAAAGGGACAGAACTATGGCTACACCTTC; CDR3aa: CASSYGKGQNYGYTF; v_gene: TRBV6-6; j_gene: TRBJ1-2; abundance: -; d_gene: TRBD1
CDR3nt: TGCAGCGTTGTTTCAGGGCTCGAGCAGTACTTC; CDR3aa: CSVVSGLEQYF; v_gene: TRBV29-1; j_gene: TRBJ2-7; abundance: -; d_gene: -
CDR3nt: TGCGCCAGCAGGTCCGGGACAGGGGTTAACGAGCAGTACTTC; CDR3aa: CASRSGTGVNEQYF; v_gene: TRBV5-1; j_gene: TRBJ2-7; abundance: many; d_gene: TRBD1
CDR3nt: TGTGCCAGCAGCCCATTCAATGAGCAGTTCTTC; CDR3aa: CASSPFNEQFF; v_gene: TRBV7-2; j_gene: TRBJ2-1; abundance: -; d_gene: -
CDR3nt: TGTGCCAGCAGTGAAGGACCCCTGCTCACCGGGGAGCTGTTTTTT; CDR3aa: CASSEGPLLTGELFF; v_gene: TRBV6-1; j_gene: TRBJ2-2; abundance: many; d_gene: -
CDR3nt: TGTGCCTGGAGTGCTCGGGGTCACAGGAACACTGAAGCTTTCTTT; CDR3aa: CAWSARGHRNTEAFF; v_gene: TRBV30; j_gene: TRBJ1-1; abundance: -; d_gene: -
CDR3nt: TGTGCCACCGCCGGGACAGGATTTGACATTCAGTACTTC; CDR3aa: CATAGTGFDIQYF; v_gene: TRBV25-1; j_gene: TRBJ2-4; abundance: -; d_gene: TRBD1
CDR3nt: TGTGCCAGCAGTGACCTGACAGTAAACTATGGCTACACCTTC; CDR3aa: CASSDLTVNYGYTF; v_gene: TRBV25-1; j_gene: TRBJ1-2; abundance: -; d_gene: -
CDR3nt: TGCAGCGCCGGCGGGCCGCCCGGCGGGGAGCTGTTTTTT; CDR3aa: CSAGGPPGGELFF; v_gene: TRBV29-1; j_gene: TRBJ2-2; abundance: few; d_gene: -
CDR3nt: TGCAGCGTTACCCTACAGCGGAACACCGGGGAGCTGTTTTTT; CDR3aa: CSVTLQRNTGELFF; v_gene: TRBV29-1; j_gene: TRBJ2-2; abundance: -; d_gene: -
CDR3nt: TGCAGTGCTGTTGCGGGGGGCTACACCTTC; CDR3aa: CSAVAGGYTF; v_gene: TRBV20-1; j_gene: TRBJ1-2; abundance: -; d_gene: -
CDR3nt: TGTGCCAGCAGCGGCAGGGTTTCTAGAGATACGCAGTATTTT; CDR3aa: CASSGRVSRDTQYF; v_gene: TRBV5-6; j_gene: TRBJ2-3; abundance: -; d_gene: -
CDR3nt: TGTGCCAGCAGCTTATGGCCGACTGGGGCCAACGTCCTGACTTTC; CDR3aa: CASSLWPTGANVLTF; v_gene: TRBV7-9; j_gene: TRBJ2-6; abundance: -; d_gene: -
CDR3nt: TGTGCCAGCTCACCACAGGCAGACTCTGGAAACACCATATATTTT; CDR3aa: CASSPQADSGNTIYF; v_gene: TRBV18; j_gene: TRBJ1-3; abundance: -; d_gene: -
CDR3nt: TGTGCCAGCAGTTTATCGGGGGGCAGGGGACGTGGCTACACCTTC; CDR3aa: CASSLSGGRGRGYTF; v_gene: TRBV27; j_gene: TRBJ1-2; abundance: -; d_gene: -